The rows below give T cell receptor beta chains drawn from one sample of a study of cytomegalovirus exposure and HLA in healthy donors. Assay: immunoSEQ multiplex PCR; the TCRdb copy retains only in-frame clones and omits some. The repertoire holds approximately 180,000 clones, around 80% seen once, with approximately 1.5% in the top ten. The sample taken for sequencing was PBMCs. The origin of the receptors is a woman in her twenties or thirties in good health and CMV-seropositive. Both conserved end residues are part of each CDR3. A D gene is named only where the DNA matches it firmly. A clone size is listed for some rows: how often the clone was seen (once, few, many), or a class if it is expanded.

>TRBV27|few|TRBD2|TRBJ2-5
TGTGCCAGCAGTCTCGTCGGGACTACGGTAGGAGAGACCCAGTACTTC
CASSLVGTTVGETQYF
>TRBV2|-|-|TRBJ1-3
TGTGCCAGCAGTGAAAGACTCATCTCTGGAAACACCATATATTTT
CASSERLISGNTIYF
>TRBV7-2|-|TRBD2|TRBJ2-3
TGTGCCAGCAGCTTAGGGGTAGCGGGAGCTGTAGATACGCAGTATTTT
CASSLGVAGAVDTQYF
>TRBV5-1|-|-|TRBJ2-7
TGCGCCAGCAGCTCCTCAAGGGACTCAAGCTACGAGCAGTACTTC
CASSSSRDSSYEQYF
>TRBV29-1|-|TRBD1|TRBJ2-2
TGCAGCGCGGACAGGGCGGACACCGGGGAGCTGTTTTTT
CSADRADTGELFF
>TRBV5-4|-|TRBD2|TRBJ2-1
TGTGCCGTCGGGGCCCGGCTAGCGGGAGGGCCAGACAATGAGCAGTTCTTC
CAVGARLAGGPDNEQFF
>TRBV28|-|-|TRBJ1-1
TGTGCCAGCCCCGCTTCCGGGTCCACTGAAGCTTTCTTT
CASPASGSTEAFF
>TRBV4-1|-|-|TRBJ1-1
TGCGCCAGCAGCCAAGATTCTCGCGGGGGGTGGGGTACTGAAGCTTTCTTT
CASSQDSRGGWGTEAFF
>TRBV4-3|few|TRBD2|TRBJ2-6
TGCGCCAGCAGCCAAGAAAATCTAGCGGGAGGGATGACTGGGGCCAACGTCCTGACTTTC
CASSQENLAGGMTGANVLTF
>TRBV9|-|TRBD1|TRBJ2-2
TGTGCCAGCAGCGTCGGGGACAGGTCCACCGGGGAGCTGTTTTTT
CASSVGDRSTGELFF
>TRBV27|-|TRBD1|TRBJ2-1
TGTGCCAGCAGTTTCTGGACAGGGAACAATGAGCAGTTCTTC
CASSFWTGNNEQFF
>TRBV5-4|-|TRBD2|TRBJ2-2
TGTGCCAGCAGCTCATTAGCGGGAGGGGGCACCGGGGAGCTGTTTTTT
CASSSLAGGGTGELFF
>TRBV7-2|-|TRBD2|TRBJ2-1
TGTGCCAGCAGCATTACTAGCGGAGCCTACAATGAGCAGTTCTTC
CASSITSGAYNEQFF
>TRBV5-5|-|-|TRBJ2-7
TGTGCCAGCAGCACCCAGGTCCCCTCCTTTTACGAGCAGTACTTC
CASSTQVPSFYEQYF
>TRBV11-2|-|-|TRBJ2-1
TGTGCCAGCAGCTCCCAGATAGGCCAGTCGGGTGAGCAGTTCTTC
CASSSQIGQSGEQFF
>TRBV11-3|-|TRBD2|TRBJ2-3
TGTGCCAGCAGCTTAGTGTCGGGAGGAAGCACAGATACGCAGTATTTT
CASSLVSGGSTDTQYF
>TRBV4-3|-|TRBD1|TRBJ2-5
TGCGCCAGCAGCCAAACTTCTACAGGGGGCGGGGAGACCCAGTACTTC
CASSQTSTGGGETQYF
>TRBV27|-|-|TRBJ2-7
TGTGCCAGCAGTTTGGACATCTCTACCTGGTACTTC
CASSLDISTWYF
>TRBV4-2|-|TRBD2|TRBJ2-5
TGTGCCAGCAGCCCTAGCGGGAGAGGGGAGACCCAGTACTTC
CASSPSGRGETQYF
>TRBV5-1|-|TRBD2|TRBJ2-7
TGCGCCAGCAGCTTGGAGGCTAGCGGGAGGCGGGAGCAGTACTTC
CASSLEASGRREQYF
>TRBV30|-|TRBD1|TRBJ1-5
TGTGCCTGGAGTTCTGACAGGGGGCAGCCCCAGCATTTT
CAWSSDRGQPQHF
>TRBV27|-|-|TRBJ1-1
TGTGCCAGCAGTCCCCGGGGGGGGGCGATGAACACTGAAGCTTTCTTT
CASSPRGGAMNTEAFF
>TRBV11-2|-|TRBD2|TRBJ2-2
TGTGCCAGCAGCTTACTAGCGGGGAACACCGGGGAGCTGTTTTTT
CASSLLAGNTGELFF
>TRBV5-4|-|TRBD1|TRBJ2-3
TGTGCCAGCAGCATACAGGGGCCCGCTGCGCAGTATTTT
CASSIQGPAAQYF